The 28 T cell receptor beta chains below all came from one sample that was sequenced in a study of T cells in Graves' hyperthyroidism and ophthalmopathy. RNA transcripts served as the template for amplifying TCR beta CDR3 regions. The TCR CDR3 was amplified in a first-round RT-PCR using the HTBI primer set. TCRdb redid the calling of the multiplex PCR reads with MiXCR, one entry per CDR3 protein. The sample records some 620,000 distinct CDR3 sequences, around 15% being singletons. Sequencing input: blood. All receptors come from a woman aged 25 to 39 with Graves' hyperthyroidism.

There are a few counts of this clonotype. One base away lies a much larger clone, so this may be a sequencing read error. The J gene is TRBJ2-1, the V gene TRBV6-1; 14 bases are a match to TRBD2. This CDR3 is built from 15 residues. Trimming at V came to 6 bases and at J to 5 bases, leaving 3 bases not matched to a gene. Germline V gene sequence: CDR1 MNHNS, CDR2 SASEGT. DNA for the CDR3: TGTGCCAGCAGACGACTAGCGGGAGGGGACAATGAGCAGTTCTTC. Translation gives CASRRLAGGDNEQFF.

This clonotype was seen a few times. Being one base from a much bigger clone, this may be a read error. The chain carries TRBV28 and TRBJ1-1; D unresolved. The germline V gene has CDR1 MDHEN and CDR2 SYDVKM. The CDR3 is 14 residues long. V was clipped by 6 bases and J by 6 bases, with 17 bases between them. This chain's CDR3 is CASSYPVEDAEAFF. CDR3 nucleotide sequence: TGTGCCAGCAGCTACCCCGTGGAGGACGCTGAAGCTTTCTTT. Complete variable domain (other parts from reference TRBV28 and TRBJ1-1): DVKVTQSSRYLVKRTGEKVFLECVQDMDHENMFWYRQDPGLGLRLIYFSYDVKMKEKGDIPEGYSVSREKKERFSLILESASTNQTSMYLCASSYPVEDAEAFFGQGTRLTVV.

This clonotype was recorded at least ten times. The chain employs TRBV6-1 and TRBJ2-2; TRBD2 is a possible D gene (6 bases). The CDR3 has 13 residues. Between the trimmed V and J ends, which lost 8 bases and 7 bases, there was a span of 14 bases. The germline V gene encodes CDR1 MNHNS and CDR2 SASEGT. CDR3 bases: TGTGCCAGCCGGGACTCCGAGGACGGGGAGCTGTTTTTT. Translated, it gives CASRDSEDGELFF.

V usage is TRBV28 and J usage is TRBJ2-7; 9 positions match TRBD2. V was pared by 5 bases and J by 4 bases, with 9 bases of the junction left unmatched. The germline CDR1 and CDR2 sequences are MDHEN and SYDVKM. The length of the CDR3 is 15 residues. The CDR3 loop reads CASSPRLAAIYEQYF. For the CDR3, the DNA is TGTGCCAGCAGTCCACGACTAGCGGCGATTTACGAGCAGTACTTC.

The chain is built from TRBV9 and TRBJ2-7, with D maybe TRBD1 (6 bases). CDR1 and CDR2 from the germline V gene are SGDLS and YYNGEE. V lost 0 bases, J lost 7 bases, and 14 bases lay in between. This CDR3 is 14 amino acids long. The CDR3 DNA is TGTGCCAGCAGCGTAGAGGGCAGGGGCGAAGAGCAGTACTTC. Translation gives CASSVEGRGEEQYF.

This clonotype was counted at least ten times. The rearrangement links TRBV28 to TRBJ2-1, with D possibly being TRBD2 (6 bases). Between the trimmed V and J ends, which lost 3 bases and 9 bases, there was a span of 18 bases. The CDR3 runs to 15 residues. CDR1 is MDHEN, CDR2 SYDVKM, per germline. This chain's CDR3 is CASSFPREYYGEQFF. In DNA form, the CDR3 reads TGTGCCAGCAGTTTCCCACGGGAGTATTACGGTGAGCAGTTCTTC.

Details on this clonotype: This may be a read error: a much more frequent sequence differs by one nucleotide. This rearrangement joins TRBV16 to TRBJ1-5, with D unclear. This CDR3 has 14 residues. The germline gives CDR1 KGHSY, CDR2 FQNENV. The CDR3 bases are TGTGCCAGCAGCCAATTCGGTGACAATCGGCCCCAGCATTTT. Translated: CASSQFGDNRPQHF.

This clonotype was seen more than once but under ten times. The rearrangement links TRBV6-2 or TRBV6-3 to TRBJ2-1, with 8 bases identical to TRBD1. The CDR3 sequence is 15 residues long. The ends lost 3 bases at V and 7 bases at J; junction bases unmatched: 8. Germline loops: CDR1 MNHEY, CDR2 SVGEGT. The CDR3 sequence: CASSYRTGNKNEQFF. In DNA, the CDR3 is TGTGCCAGCAGTTATCGGACAGGGAACAAAAATGAGCAGTTCTTC.

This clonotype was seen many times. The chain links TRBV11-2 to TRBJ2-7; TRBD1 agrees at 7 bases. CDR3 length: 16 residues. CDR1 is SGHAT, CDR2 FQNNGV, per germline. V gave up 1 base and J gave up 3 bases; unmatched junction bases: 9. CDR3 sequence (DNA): TGTGCCAGCAGCTTAGGGGTTTCGGCAGGGGGCTACGAGCAGTACTTC. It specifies CASSLGVSAGGYEQYF.

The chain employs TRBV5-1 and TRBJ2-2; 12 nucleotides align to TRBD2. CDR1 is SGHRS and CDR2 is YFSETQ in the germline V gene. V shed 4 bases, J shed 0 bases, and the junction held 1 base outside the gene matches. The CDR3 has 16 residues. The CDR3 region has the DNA TGCGCCAGCAGCCGGACTAGCGGGACGAACACCGGGGAGCTGTTTTTT. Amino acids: CASSRTSGTNTGELFF.

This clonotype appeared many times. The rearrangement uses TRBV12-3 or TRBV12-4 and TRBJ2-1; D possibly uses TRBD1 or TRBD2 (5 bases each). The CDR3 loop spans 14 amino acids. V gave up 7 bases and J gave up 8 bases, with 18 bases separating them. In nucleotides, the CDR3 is TGTGCCAGCATTCCCGGGACGGACTTGTATGAGCAGTTCTTC. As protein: CASIPGTDLYEQFF.

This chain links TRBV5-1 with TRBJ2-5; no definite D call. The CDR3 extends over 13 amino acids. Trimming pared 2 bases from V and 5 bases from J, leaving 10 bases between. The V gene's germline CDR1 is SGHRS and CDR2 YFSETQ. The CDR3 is CASSFPSRETQYF. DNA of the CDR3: TGCGCCAGCAGCTTTCCCAGCAGGGAGACCCAGTACTTC.

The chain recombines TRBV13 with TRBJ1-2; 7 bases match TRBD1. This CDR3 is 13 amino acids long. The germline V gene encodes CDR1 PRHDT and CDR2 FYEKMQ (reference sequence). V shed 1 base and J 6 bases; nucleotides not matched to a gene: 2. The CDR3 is CASSLVQGDGYTF. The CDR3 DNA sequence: TGTGCCAGCAGCTTAGTTCAGGGGGATGGCTACACCTTC.

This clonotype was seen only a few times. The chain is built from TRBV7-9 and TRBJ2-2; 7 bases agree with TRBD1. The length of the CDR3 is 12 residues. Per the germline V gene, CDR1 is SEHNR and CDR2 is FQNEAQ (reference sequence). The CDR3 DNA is TGTGTCCTACAGGGGCCCCCCGGGGAGCTGTTTTTT. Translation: CVLQGPPGELFF.

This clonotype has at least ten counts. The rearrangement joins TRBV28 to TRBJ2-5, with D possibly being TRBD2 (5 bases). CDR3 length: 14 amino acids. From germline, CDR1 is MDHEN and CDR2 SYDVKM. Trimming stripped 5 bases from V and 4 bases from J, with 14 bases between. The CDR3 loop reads CASSPRGGGETQYF. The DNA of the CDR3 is TGTGCCAGCAGTCCTCGGGGTGGCGGAGAGACCCAGTACTTC.

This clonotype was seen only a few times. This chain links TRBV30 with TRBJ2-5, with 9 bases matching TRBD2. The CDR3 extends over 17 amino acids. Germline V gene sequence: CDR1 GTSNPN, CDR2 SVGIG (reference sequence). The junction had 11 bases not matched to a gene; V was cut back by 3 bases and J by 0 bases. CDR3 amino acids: CAWREPELAGHQETQYF. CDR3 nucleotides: TGTGCCTGGAGGGAACCAGAGCTAGCGGGGCACCAAGAGACCCAGTACTTC.

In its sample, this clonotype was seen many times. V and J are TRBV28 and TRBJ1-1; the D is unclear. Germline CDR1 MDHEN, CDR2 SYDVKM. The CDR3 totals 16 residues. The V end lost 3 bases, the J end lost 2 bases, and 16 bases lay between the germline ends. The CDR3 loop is CASSLKGRRSNTEAFF. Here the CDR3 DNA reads TGTGCCAGCAGTTTGAAGGGCAGGCGATCAAACACTGAAGCTTTCTTT.

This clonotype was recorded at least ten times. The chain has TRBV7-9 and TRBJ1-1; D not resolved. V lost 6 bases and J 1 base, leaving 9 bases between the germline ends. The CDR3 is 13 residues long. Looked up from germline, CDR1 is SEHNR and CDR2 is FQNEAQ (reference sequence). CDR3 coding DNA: TGTGCCAGCAGATATACAGAGAACACTGAAGCTTTCTTT. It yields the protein CASRYTENTEAFF. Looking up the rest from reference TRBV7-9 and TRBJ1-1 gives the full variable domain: DTGVSQNPRHKITKRGQNVTFRCDPISEHNRLYWYRQTLGQGPEFLTYFQNEAQLEKSRLLSDRFSAERPKGSFSTLEIQRTEQGDSAMYLCASRYTENTEAFFGQGTRLTVV.

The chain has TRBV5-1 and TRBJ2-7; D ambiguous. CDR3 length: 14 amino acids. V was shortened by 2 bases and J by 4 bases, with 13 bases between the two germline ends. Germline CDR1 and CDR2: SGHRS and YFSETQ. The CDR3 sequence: CASSFEVGQYEQYF. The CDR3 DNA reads TGCGCCAGCAGCTTTGAAGTGGGTCAGTACGAGCAGTACTTC.

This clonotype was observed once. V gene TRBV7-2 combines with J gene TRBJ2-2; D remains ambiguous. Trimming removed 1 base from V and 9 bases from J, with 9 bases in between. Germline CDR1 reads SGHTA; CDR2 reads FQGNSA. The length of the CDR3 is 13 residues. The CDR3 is CASSLGGTRELFF. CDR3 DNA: TGTGCCAGCAGCTTAGGGGGAACCAGGGAGCTGTTTTTT. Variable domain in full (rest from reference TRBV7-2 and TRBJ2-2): GAGVSQSPSNKVTEKGKDVELRCDPISGHTALYWYRQSLGQGLEFLIYFQGNSAPDKSGLPSDRFSAERTGGSVSTLTIQRTQQEDSAVYLCASSLGGTRELFFGEGSRLTVL.

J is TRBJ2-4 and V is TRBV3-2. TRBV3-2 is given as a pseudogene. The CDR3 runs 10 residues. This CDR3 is CASSDEFQYF. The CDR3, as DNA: TGTGCCAGCAGTGATGAATTTCAGTACTTC.

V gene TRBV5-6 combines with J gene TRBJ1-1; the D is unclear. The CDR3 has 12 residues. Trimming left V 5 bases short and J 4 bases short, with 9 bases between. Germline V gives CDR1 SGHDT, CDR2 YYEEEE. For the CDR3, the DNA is TGTGCCAGCAGTGTTAGGAGCACTGAAGCTTTCTTT. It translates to CASSVRSTEAFF.

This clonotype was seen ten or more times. CDR3 sequence (DNA): TGTGCCACCAGTGACCCCCCGAGGGGCGCAAGCACAGATACGCAGTATTTT. Translating it yields CATSDPPRGASTDTQYF. V gene TRBV24-1 combines with J gene TRBJ2-3; either TRBD1 or TRBD2 may fit D (5 bases each). The V gene's germline CDR1 is KGHDR and CDR2 SFDVKD. The CDR3 consists of 17 residues. V was shortened by 4 bases and J by 0 bases, with 16 bases between the two germline ends.

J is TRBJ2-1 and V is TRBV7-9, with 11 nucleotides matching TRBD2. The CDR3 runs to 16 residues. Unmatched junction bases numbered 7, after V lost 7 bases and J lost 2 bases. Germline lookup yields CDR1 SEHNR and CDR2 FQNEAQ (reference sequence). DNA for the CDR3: TGTGCCAGCACCCCGGGGGGACTAGCGGCCTACAATGAGCAGTTCTTC. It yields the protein CASTPGGLAAYNEQFF. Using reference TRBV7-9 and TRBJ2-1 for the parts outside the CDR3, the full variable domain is DTGVSQNPRHKITKRGQNVTFRCDPISEHNRLYWYRQTLGQGPEFLTYFQNEAQLEKSRLLSDRFSAERPKGSFSTLEIQRTEQGDSAMYLCASTPGGLAAYNEQFFGPGTRLTVL.

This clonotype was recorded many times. CDR3 loop: CASTPGVPYEQYF. CDR3 bases: TGTGCCAGCACCCCCGGGGTACCCTACGAGCAGTACTTC. This chain connects TRBV27 to TRBJ2-7; tentatively, D is TRBD2 (5 bases). The CDR3 has 13 amino acids. Germline loops: CDR1 MNHEY, CDR2 SMNVEV (reference sequence). Trimming removed 7 bases at V and 2 bases at J, with 12 bases between.

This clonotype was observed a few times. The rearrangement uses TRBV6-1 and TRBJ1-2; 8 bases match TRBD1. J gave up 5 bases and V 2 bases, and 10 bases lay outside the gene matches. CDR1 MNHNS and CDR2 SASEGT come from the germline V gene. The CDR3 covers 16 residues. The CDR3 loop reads CASSEIPRGLGYGYTF. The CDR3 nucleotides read TGTGCCAGCAGTGAAATCCCCAGGGGGCTCGGGTATGGCTACACCTTC.

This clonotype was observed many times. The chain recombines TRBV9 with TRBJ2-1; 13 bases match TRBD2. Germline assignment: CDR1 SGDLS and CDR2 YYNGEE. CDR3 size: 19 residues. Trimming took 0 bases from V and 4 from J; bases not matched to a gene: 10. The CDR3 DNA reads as TGTGCCAGCAGCGTAGGCACTAGCGGGAGGGCTTTGGGTTACAATGAGCAGTTCTTC. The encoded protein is CASSVGTSGRALGYNEQFF.

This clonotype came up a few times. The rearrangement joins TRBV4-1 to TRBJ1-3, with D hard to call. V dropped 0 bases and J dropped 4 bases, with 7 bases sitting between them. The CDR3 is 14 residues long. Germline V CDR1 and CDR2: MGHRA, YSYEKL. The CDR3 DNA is TGCGCCAGCAGCCAAGATAACCGGGGAAACACCATATATTTT. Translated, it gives CASSQDNRGNTIYF.